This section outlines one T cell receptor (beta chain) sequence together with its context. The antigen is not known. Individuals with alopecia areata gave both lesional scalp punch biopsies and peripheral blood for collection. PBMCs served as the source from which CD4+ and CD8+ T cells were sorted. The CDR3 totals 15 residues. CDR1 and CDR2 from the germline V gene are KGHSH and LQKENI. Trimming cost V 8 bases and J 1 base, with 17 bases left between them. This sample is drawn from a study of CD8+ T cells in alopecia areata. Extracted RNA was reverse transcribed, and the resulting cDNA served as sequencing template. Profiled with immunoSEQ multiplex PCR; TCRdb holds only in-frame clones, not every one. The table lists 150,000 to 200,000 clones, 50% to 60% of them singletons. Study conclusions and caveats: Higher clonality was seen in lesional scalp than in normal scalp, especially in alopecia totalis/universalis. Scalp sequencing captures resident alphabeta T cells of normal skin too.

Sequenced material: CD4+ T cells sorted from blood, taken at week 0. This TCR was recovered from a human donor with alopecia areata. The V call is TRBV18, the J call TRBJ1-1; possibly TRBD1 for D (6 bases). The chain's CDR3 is CASPKRGGANTEAFF. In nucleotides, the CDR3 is TGTGCCAGCCCGAAACGTGGGGGGGCGAACACTGAAGCTTTCTTT.